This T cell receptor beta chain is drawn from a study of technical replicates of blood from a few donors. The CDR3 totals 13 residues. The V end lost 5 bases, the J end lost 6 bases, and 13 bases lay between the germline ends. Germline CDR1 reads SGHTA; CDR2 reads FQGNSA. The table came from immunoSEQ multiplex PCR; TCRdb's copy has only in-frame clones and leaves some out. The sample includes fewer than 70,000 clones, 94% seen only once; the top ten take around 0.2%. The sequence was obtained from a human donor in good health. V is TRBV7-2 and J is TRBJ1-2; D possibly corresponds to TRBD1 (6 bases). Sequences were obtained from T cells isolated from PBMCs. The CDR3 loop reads CASSPQGGDGYTF. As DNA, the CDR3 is TGTGCCAGCAGCCCACAGGGAGGGGATGGCTACACCTTC. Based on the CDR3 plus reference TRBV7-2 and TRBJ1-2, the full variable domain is GAGVSQSPSNKVTEKGKDVELRCDPISGHTALYWYRQSLGQGLEFLIYFQGNSAPDKSGLPSDRFSAERTGGSVSTLTIQRTQQEDSAVYLCASSPQGGDGYTFGSGTRLTVV.